This T cell receptor (beta chain) stems from a study of vaccination and CD4 T cells after COVID-19. Notes on the study in general: Convalescent patients saw a median around 86% of their reactive clones show up only after vaccination.

The study sequenced cultured CD4+ T cell DNA using the Oncomine TCR Beta short-read assay. TCRdb redid the calling of the PCR reads with MiXCR, one entry per CDR3 protein. The table records about 9,900 distinct CDR3 sequences, 30% to 40% of them present only once. This CDR3 has 15 amino acids. In germline, CDR1 is MNHNS, CDR2 SASEGT. This sample's treatment: roughly nine-day PBMC culture with coronavirus spike peptide pools or control peptides (ViraFEST assay). CD4+ T cells that came from the unexposed donor were collected before the COVID-19 pandemic (2011-2018). As to this clonotype: Its target is not known. The junction shows a germline mismatch at one end, possibly a read error.

The gene calls are TRBV6-1 and TRBJ2-7, with TRBD1 identical over 7 bases. The TCR was taken from a human donor in good health. Sample: CD4+ T cells from blood, cultured in vitro. The CDR3 here is CASSDPGQRSYERYF. The CDR3 DNA is TGTGCCAGCAGTGACCCGGGACAGCGGTCCTACGAGCGGTACTTC.